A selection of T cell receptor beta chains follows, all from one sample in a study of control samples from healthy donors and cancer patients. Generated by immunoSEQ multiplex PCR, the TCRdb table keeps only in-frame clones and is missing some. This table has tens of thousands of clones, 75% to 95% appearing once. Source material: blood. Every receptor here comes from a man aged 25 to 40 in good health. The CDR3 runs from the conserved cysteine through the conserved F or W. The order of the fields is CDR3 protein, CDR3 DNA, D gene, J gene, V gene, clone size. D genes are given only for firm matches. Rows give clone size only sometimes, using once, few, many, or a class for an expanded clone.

cdr3_aa: CASSQQGGSNEQFF; cdr3_nt: TGTGCCAGCAGTCAACAGGGAGGTTCGAATGAGCAGTTCTTC; d_call: .; j_call: TRBJ2-1; v_call: TRBV28; clone_size: .
cdr3_aa: CASSLGRREQYF; cdr3_nt: TGTGCCAGCAGCTTGGGGCGTAGAGAGCAGTACTTC; d_call: .; j_call: TRBJ2-7; v_call: TRBV5-6; clone_size: .
cdr3_aa: CATSIRADPDTQYF; cdr3_nt: TGTGCCACTTCAATACGTGCAGACCCAGATACGCAGTATTTT; d_call: .; j_call: TRBJ2-3; v_call: TRBV18; clone_size: .
cdr3_aa: CASSKAGGPQNTGELFF; cdr3_nt: TGCGCCAGCAGTAAAGCGGGAGGCCCCCAGAACACCGGGGAGCTGTTTTTT; d_call: TRBD2; j_call: TRBJ2-2; v_call: TRBV5-1; clone_size: .
cdr3_aa: CASSANRASSYNEQFF; cdr3_nt: TGTGCCAGCAGTGCTAACAGGGCAAGCTCCTACAATGAGCAGTTCTTC; d_call: .; j_call: TRBJ2-1; v_call: TRBV2; clone_size: .
cdr3_aa: CASSQEGTASGANVLTF; cdr3_nt: TGTGCCAGCAGCCAAGAAGGAACAGCCTCTGGGGCCAACGTCCTGACTTTC; d_call: .; j_call: TRBJ2-6; v_call: TRBV3-1/TRBV3-2; clone_size: few
cdr3_aa: CASSAGGWQPQHF; cdr3_nt: TGTGCCAGTAGTGCAGGGGGCTGGCAGCCCCAGCATTTT; d_call: TRBD1; j_call: TRBJ1-5; v_call: TRBV19; clone_size: .
cdr3_aa: CSVEDRFASGYQETQYF; cdr3_nt: TGCAGCGTTGAAGATAGGTTCGCTAGCGGTTACCAAGAGACCCAGTACTTC; d_call: TRBD2; j_call: TRBJ2-5; v_call: TRBV29-1; clone_size: .
cdr3_aa: CASSRDRSYEQYF; cdr3_nt: TGCGCCAGCAGCCGGGACAGGAGCTACGAGCAGTACTTC; d_call: TRBD1; j_call: TRBJ2-7; v_call: TRBV5-1; clone_size: .
cdr3_aa: CASSVVPRDPGMNTEAFF; cdr3_nt: TGTGCCAGCAGCGTAGTTCCTCGGGACCCCGGGATGAACACTGAAGCTTTCTTT; d_call: .; j_call: TRBJ1-1; v_call: TRBV9; clone_size: .
cdr3_aa: CASSQGRVGTEAFF; cdr3_nt: TGTGCCAGCAGCCAAGGCAGGGTGGGAACTGAAGCTTTCTTT; d_call: .; j_call: TRBJ1-1; v_call: TRBV4-2; clone_size: .
cdr3_aa: CAISDGTEYEKLFF; cdr3_nt: TGTGCCATCAGTGACGGGACAGAGTATGAAAAACTGTTTTTT; d_call: TRBD1; j_call: TRBJ1-4; v_call: TRBV10-3; clone_size: .
cdr3_aa: CASSLRGANVLTF; cdr3_nt: TGTGCCAGCAGTTTGAGGGGGGCCAACGTCCTGACTTTC; d_call: .; j_call: TRBJ2-6; v_call: TRBV27; clone_size: .
cdr3_aa: CASSLAGGYADTQYF; cdr3_nt: TGTGCCAGCAGCTTAGCGGGAGGGTACGCAGATACGCAGTATTTT; d_call: TRBD2; j_call: TRBJ2-3; v_call: TRBV11-2; clone_size: .